A single sample is the source of the 18 T cell receptor beta chains below, sequenced in a study of T cell responses to AZD1222 COVID-19 vaccine listed by TCRdb under 2021. The method was the immunoSEQ multiplex PCR assay. TCRdb mirrors the immuneACCESS table, restricted to in-frame sequences. Some clones are absent from its copies; in checked studies, under half trace to an unresolved V gene, and the reason for the others is unknown. Present in this sample are about 120,000 clones, approximately 91% of which were seen just once. 4% to 5% of the sample goes to the ten largest clones. The time point label on this specimen signifies: baseline before first vaccination. This material consisted of peripheral blood, taken on day 0 of AZD1222 vaccination. The receptors here all came from an adult in good health.

V usage is TRBV28 and J usage is TRBJ1-2; 7 nucleotides align to TRBD1. Germline CDR1 reads MDHEN; CDR2 reads SYDVKM. The CDR3 runs to 15 residues. Trimming took 2 bases from V and 4 from J; bases not matched to a gene: 7. The CDR3 region has the DNA TGTGCCAGCAGTTTACCCTCCGGGACAGCCTATGGCTACACCTTC. This encodes CASSLPSGTAYGYTF.

Details on this clone: Other DNA sequences in this specimen translate into the identical CDR3. The rearrangement joins TRBV5-6 to TRBJ1-2, with 7 bases aligning to TRBD1. V shed 4 bases, J shed 2 bases, and the junction held 8 bases outside the gene matches. Germline V gene sequence: CDR1 SGHDT, CDR2 YYEEEE. The CDR3 extends over 15 amino acids. The CDR3: CASSLGDRPNYGYTF. DNA for the CDR3: TGTGCCAGCAGCCTAGGGGACAGACCAAACTATGGCTACACCTTC.

Note on this clone: The junction shows a germline mismatch at one end, possibly a read error. The J gene is TRBJ1-5, the V gene TRBV28, with 7 bases aligning to TRBD1. This CDR3 is 14 amino acids long. CDR1 is MDHEN and CDR2 is SYDVKM in the germline V gene. CDR3 nucleotide sequence: TGTGCCAGCACCCTTGTGGCGGGAGGGGGCGGCGCCCACTTT. Its translation: CASTLVAGGGGAHF.

The V call is TRBV4-3, the J call TRBJ2-7; perhaps TRBD1 as D (6 bases). The germline V and J ends were trimmed by 0 bases and 4 bases, with 13 bases remaining between them. This CDR3 has 15 amino acids. The germline CDR1 and CDR2 sequences are LGHNA and YSLEER. The CDR3 DNA sequence: TGCGCCAGCAGCCAAGATCGGGGCAGGGGATACGAGCAGTACTTC. Its protein product is CASSQDRGRGYEQYF.

The rearrangement joins TRBV7-6 to TRBJ1-1; 8 positions match TRBD1. With V trimmed by 5 bases and J by 7 bases, 3 bases remained unmatched. The CDR3 runs to 12 residues. Per germline, CDR1 SGHVS and CDR2 FNYEAQ. CDR3 sequence: CASSPGTGEAFF. The CDR3 nucleotides read TGTGCCAGCAGCCCAGGGACAGGTGAAGCTTTCTTT.

This rearrangement joins TRBV7-2 to TRBJ1-2; D not resolved. Germline lookup yields CDR1 SGHTA and CDR2 FQGNSA. V lost 5 bases, J lost 4 bases, and 17 bases lay in between. This CDR3 spans 15 amino acids. The CDR3 bases are TGTGCCAGCAGCCTTACGGTGGGAGACACCTATGGCTACACCTTC. Translating it yields CASSLTVGDTYGYTF.

V and J are TRBV6-5 and TRBJ2-7; tentatively, D is TRBD2 (6 bases). V dropped 4 bases and J dropped 2 bases, with 12 bases sitting between them. CDR1 is MNHEY, CDR2 SVGAGI, per germline. The CDR3 loop spans 14 amino acids. This CDR3 is CASSSGTVAYEQYF. CDR3 nucleotides: TGTGCCAGCAGTTCTGGGACTGTTGCCTACGAGCAGTACTTC.

The chain links TRBV6-1 to TRBJ1-5; TRBD1 agrees at 7 bases. Looked up from germline, CDR1 is MNHNS and CDR2 is SASEGT. CDR3 length equals 15 residues. The V segment lost 1 base and the J segment 9 bases; nucleotides outside the gene matches: 9. In DNA, the CDR3 is TGTGCCAGCAGTGAAGATCCGGGACAGAGCCTGCCCCAGCATTTT. Translating it yields CASSEDPGQSLPQHF.

This clone was observed a handful of times. The chain recombines TRBV7-9 with TRBJ1-2, with TRBD1 matching over 9 bases. J gave up 5 bases and V 5 bases, and 9 bases lay outside the gene matches. Germline V CDR1 and CDR2: SEHNR, FQNEAQ (reference sequence). This CDR3 has 15 amino acids. The CDR3 loop reads CASSLTGGAPYGYTF. The CDR3 bases are TGTGCCAGCAGCCTTACAGGGGGCGCCCCATATGGCTACACCTTC.

J is TRBJ1-1 and V is TRBV4-3; D may be TRBD1 (6 bases). CDR1 is LGHNA, CDR2 YSLEER, per germline. The CDR3 is 17 residues long. The V end lost 0 bases, the J end lost 3 bases, and 17 bases lay between the germline ends. The CDR3 is CASSQDWGGESDTEAFF. The CDR3 nucleotides are TGCGCCAGCAGCCAAGATTGGGGGGGCGAGTCGGACACTGAAGCTTTCTTT.

This chain connects TRBV11-2 to TRBJ1-1, with TRBD1 matching over 12 bases. V lost 1 base and J lost 7; bases outside the gene matches: 4. The CDR3 consists of 15 residues. Germline V lookup: CDR1 SGHAT, CDR2 FQNNGV. In DNA, the CDR3 is TGTGCCAGCAGCTTAGCGGGGACAGGGGGCGTTGAAGCTTTCTTT. Translated: CASSLAGTGGVEAFF.

The CDR3 bases are TGTGCCACCAGCAGAGGGTCGGGGGCTGGCTACACCTTC. It codes for CATSRGSGAGYTF. The chain joins TRBV15 to TRBJ1-2; a weak D match, TRBD1 (6 bases). V shed 1 base and J shed 7 bases, with 10 bases lying between them. The CDR3 is made up of 13 amino acids. CDR1 LNHNV and CDR2 YYDKDF come from the germline V gene (reference sequence).

This clone was found once. V is TRBV11-2 and J is TRBJ2-7; D is perhaps TRBD1 (6 bases). The V gene's germline CDR1 is SGHAT and CDR2 FQNNGV. Trimming pared 6 bases from V and 4 bases from J, leaving 16 bases between. The CDR3 covers 14 residues. DNA for the CDR3: TGTGCCAGCAGACACTCCAACAGGGCATACGAGCAGTACTTC. It yields the protein CASRHSNRAYEQYF. The full variable domain, completed using reference TRBV11-2 and TRBJ2-7, is EAGVAQSPRYKIIEKRQSVAFWCNPISGHATLYWYQQILGQGPKLLIQFQNNGVVDDSQLPKDRFSAERLKGVDSTLKIQPAKLEDSAVYLCASRHSNRAYEQYFGPGTRLTVT.

This chain joins TRBV3-1 (or the pseudogene TRBV3-2) and TRBJ2-7; D is uncertain. Germline CDR1 reads LGHDT; CDR2 reads YNNKEL (reference sequence). Trimming cost V 0 bases and J 1 base, with 10 bases left between them. This CDR3 spans 15 amino acids. In nucleotides, the CDR3 is TGTGCCAGCAGCCAAGATTTTGGCAGTTCCTACGAGCAGTACTTC. Encoded protein: CASSQDFGSSYEQYF.

V gene TRBV5-4 combines with J gene TRBJ1-1; TRBD1 is a possible D gene (6 bases). Between the trimmed V and J ends, which lost 4 bases and 4 bases, there was a span of 11 bases. Germline V lookup: CDR1 SGHNT, CDR2 YYREEE (reference sequence). The CDR3 is 13 residues long. The CDR3 is CASSPTGTTEAFF. The CDR3 DNA reads TGTGCCAGCAGCCCCACAGGGACCACTGAAGCTTTCTTT.

The genes are TRBV5-1 and TRBJ2-7; the match to TRBD1 covers 9 bases. The CDR3 runs 16 residues. CDR1 is SGHRS, CDR2 YFSETQ, per germline. Germline trimming cut 0 bases from V and 4 bases from J; bases unmatched to any gene: 8. The CDR3 reads CASSLVWDRVSYEQYF. Here the CDR3 DNA reads TGCGCCAGCAGCTTGGTATGGGACAGGGTTTCGTACGAGCAGTACTTC.

The chain is built from TRBV6-5 and TRBJ1-4; D perhaps matches TRBD1 (6 bases). The CDR3 loop spans 15 amino acids. Per germline, CDR1 MNHEY and CDR2 SVGAGI. The V and J ends lost 0 bases and 7 bases respectively, with 12 bases between them. The CDR3 sequence: CASSYSGAGSEKLFF. As DNA, the CDR3 is TGTGCCAGCAGTTACTCGGGGGCAGGGAGTGAAAAACTGTTTTTT.

This chain joins TRBV9 and TRBJ2-5; possible D gene TRBD2, 6 bases. The length of the CDR3 is 15 residues. Germline CDR1 reads SGDLS; CDR2 reads YYNGEE. V was trimmed by 6 bases and J by 5 bases, leaving 20 bases between them. The CDR3 region has the DNA TGTGCCAGCAACCCAGGTCGGGGGTCCTATGAGACCCAGTACTTC. Translated, it gives CASNPGRGSYETQYF.